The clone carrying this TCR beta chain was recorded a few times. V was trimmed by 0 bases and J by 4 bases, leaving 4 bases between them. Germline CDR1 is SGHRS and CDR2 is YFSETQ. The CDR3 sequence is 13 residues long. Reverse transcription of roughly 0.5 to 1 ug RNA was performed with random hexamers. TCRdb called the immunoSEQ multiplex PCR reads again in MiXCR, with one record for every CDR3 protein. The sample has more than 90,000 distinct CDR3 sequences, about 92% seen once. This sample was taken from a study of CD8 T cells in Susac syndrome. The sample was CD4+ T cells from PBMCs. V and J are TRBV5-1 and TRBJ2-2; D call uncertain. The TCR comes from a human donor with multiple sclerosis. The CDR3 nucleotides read TGCGCCAGCAGCTTGGGAGGCACCGGGGAGCTGTTTTTT. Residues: CASSLGGTGELFF.